The T cell receptor (beta chain) described here comes from a study of CD8 T cells in Susac syndrome (dated by TCRdb to between 2018 and 2020). With regard to the full study: Of the Susac syndrome patients who were sequenced, roughly 8 were in clinical remission while 5 or 6 had clinically active disease. At blood withdrawal, Susac syndrome patients were either therapy-naive, taking corticosteroids (in some cases with IVIg as well), or taking IVIg alone. Repertoire sequencing was used to test whether CD8+ T cell activation and differentiation in Susac syndrome was antigen driven.

Note on this clonotype: The clone's antigen remains unknown. Per-base qualities were not stored, and no clone one base away is much larger.

The investigation overall reported the following: No clonal expansion was detected in the CD4+ T cell repertoire of Susac syndrome patients. The study acknowledged that relatively few individuals were included in the TCR sequencing and HLA analysis.

RNA was extracted using the RNeasy kit, and about 0.45 to 1 ug of the RNA was reverse transcribed with random hexamers. The immunoSEQ multiplex PCR assay, covering 54 Vbeta and 13 Jbeta segments, was used to amplify TCR beta CDR3 regions. To correct PCR amplification bias, a synthetic template baseline was used for both primer optimization and computational correction. For the original study's pipeline: Reads were annotated to V, D and J genes per IMGT and analyzed with immunoSEQ Analyzer, keeping only productive sequences. To calculate clonality, Shannon entropy was normalized by log2 of the number of productive unique sequences and then subtracted from one. For each patient and control, public and private clones were evaluated within the 100 most prevalent clones. Clones were defined as Susac-specific when absent from the healthy and MS cohorts, from roughly 1,000 published viral clones and from other ImmuneACCESS disease sequences. Using fastp at Q25 and MiXCR, TCRdb reprocessed the public reads and kept productive beta chains. Every entry covers one CDR3 protein and lists the most common genes and DNA from its rows. The V and J calls reflect TCRdb's pipeline rather than the authors' work. The sample includes about 180,000 distinct CDR3 sequences, with around 94% observed a single time. Of the sample, 0.12% falls within the top ten clones.

Trimming removed 5 bases from V and 8 bases from J, leaving 11 bases between the germline ends. The CDR3 runs 13 residues from the cysteine to the phenylalanine. The CDR3 DNA has 39 bases and is translated from base 1. Taken from the germline V gene, the CDR1 and CDR2 loops are SGHRS and YFSETQ. Peripheral blood CD8+ and CD4+ T cells from healthy donors, Susac syndrome patients and multiple sclerosis patients were profiled by high-throughput TCR beta sequencing. Recently defined diagnostic criteria for definite or probable disease were met by the Susac syndrome patients. CD8+ TEMRA cells were enriched by FACS, while bulk CD8+ and CD4+ T cells were purified by magnetic negative isolation. Blood was drawn into EDTA tubes, processed within 24 hours, and PBMCs were isolated by density gradient centrifugation. PBMCs intended for TCR sequencing were frozen in liquid nitrogen and were later thawed in a 37 degrees C water bath. A purity of at least 90% was achieved for sorted or isolated CD4+, CD8+ and CD8+ TEMRA cells.

Sequenced material: CD4+ T cells from PBMCs. The sequence was obtained from a human donor with Susac syndrome. The chain uses TRBV5-1 and TRBJ1-6, with a tentative D gene TRBD1 over 6 matching bases. In nucleotides, the sequence is TGCGCCAGCAGAGAGAACAGGGATTCACCCCTCCACTTT. Its coded protein is CASRENRDSPLHF.